Listed below are T cell receptor beta chains from one sample, sequenced in a study of cytomegalovirus exposure and HLA in healthy donors. The repertoire was sequenced with immunoSEQ multiplex PCR; TCRdb's copy has only in-frame clones and lacks some. The sample lists around 170,000 clones; 75% to 90% were seen once. Sequenced sample: PBMCs. Receptor source: a woman between 45 and 60 years old in good health and CMV-seropositive. Both conserved end residues are trimmed from each CDR3. Each record gives: J gene, CDR3 length, V gene, CDR3 protein.

TRBJ1-5 12 TRBV4-3 ASSQMESNQPQH
TRBJ1-2 14 TRBV6-1 ASSELGTAINYGYT
TRBJ2-1 13 TRBV6-6 ASSRTGGSYNEQF
TRBJ1-5 13 TRBV5-1 ASSPGILSNQPQH
TRBJ1-1 11 TRBV7-9 SSSFPGTAEAF
TRBJ2-2 13 TRBV9 ASSVGGDVAGELF
TRBJ1-2 10 TRBV6-5 ASRFGPVGYT
TRBJ2-7 13 TRBV7-3 ASSLGGNYVDEQY
TRBJ2-1 17 TRBV7-3 ASSLIGTSGGAWDNEQF
TRBJ2-3 11 TRBV7-7 AIREANTDTQY
TRBJ2-1 14 TRBV7-3 ASSFSYGGTSNEQF
TRBJ2-5 13 TRBV6-1 ASSSAGTGQETQY
TRBJ1-5 13 TRBV6-5 ASSTGTVSNQPQH
TRBJ2-7 16 TRBV7-9 ASSSPPGLAGGPLEQY
TRBJ1-1 13 TRBV6-1 ASSEVWTANTLAF
TRBJ2-1 13 TRBV7-3 ASSSALAEGNEQF
TRBJ2-7 13 TRBV6-5 ASSYSSGAKYEQY
TRBJ2-7 11 TRBV28 ASLGRNSYEQY
TRBJ2-7 12 TRBV6-1 ASSAFRTDYEQY
TRBJ2-3 11 TRBV4-1 ASGGGLTDTQY
TRBJ2-7 11 TRBV6-5 ASSSGGTYEQY
TRBJ2-3 13 TRBV9 ASSVAAGGTDTQY
TRBJ2-1 16 TRBV4-2 ASRGLAGEKSSYNEQF
TRBJ2-4 13 TRBV5-6 ASSLWRGGSNIQY
TRBJ2-5 14 TRBV7-9 ASSLSSGGYQETQY
TRBJ1-4 13 TRBV19 ASSPGQVRNEKLF
TRBJ2-3 13 TRBV6-5 ASTVFAGRTDTQY
TRBJ2-7 14 TRBV4-2 ASSQDWNRGINEQY
TRBJ1-1 11 TRBV9 ASSVGVWTEAF
TRBJ2-1 14 TRBV6-1 ASSALPGLAANEQF
TRBJ2-1 12 TRBV11-2 ASSTRTGDGEQF
TRBJ1-5 11 TRBV11-2 ASSSRGNQPQH
TRBJ2-3 13 TRBV7-3 ASRPSSGGADTQY
TRBJ1-2 13 TRBV6-5 ASRTGGKINYGYT
TRBJ2-2 16 TRBV5-6 ASSAGLAGGHETGELF
TRBJ2-2 14 TRBV7-3 ASSPRGLSDTGELF
TRBJ2-1 13 TRBV5-8 ASSWAGAKLNEQF
TRBJ1-5 11 TRBV6-5 ASSLASTEPQH
TRBJ1-1 12 TRBV5-1 ASSLVTGSTEAF
TRBJ1-4 12 TRBV7-2 ASSHGGANEKLF
TRBJ2-7 12 TRBV11-2 ASSSGTGDYEQY
TRBJ2-7 12 TRBV28 ASSSGQVFREQY
TRBJ2-7 13 TRBV10-2 ASSESGTGLYEQY
TRBJ2-5 12 TRBV6-5 ASSYSWGEETQY
TRBJ2-3 12 TRBV10-3 AIKSGETRGAQY
TRBJ2-7 9 TRBV6-1 ASRRFNEQY
TRBJ2-1 10 TRBV5-1 ASSLTLNEQF
TRBJ1-1 11 TRBV6-6 ASSYDRRSEAF
TRBJ2-7 9 TRBV20-1 SAMPAGEQY
TRBJ2-7 11 TRBV5-1 ASRSRSSYEQY
TRBJ2-1 14 TRBV2 ASRTTSGVVLNEQF
TRBJ1-2 13 TRBV27 ASRAPGRGANGYT
TRBJ2-7 13 TRBV7-6 ASSNAGGAEYEQY